This section outlines one T cell receptor beta chain sequence together with its context. The antigen is undetermined. The sample originates from a study of T cell responses to AZD1222 COVID-19 vaccine. Deletions cut 6 bases from V and 4 bases from J, with 18 bases between. This CDR3 has 15 amino acids. The germline V gene encodes CDR1 KGHSH and CDR2 LQKENI. Study-level findings and limits: Seropositive status at baseline applied to only five or six AZD1222 recipients. Regions 160-218 and 743-854 held dominance among vaccine-associated CD4 TCRs, which spanned spike.

TCRdb keeps only in-frame clones here, not all; method: immunoSEQ multiplex PCR. This sample has 130,000 to 150,000 clones, with around nine tenths found just once. The sequence came from an adult in good health. The material sequenced was peripheral blood, taken on day 0 of AZD1222 vaccination. V and J are TRBV18 and TRBJ1-1; maybe TRBD1 (6 bases). CDR3 nucleotides: TGTGCCAGCTCCCTCCAACACGTAGGGGGCACTGAAGCTTTCTTT. It translates to CASSLQHVGGTEAFF. Full variable domain (remainder filled in from reference TRBV18 and TRBJ1-1): NAGVMQNPRHLVRRRGQEARLRCSPMKGHSHVYWYRQLPEEGLKFMVYLQKENIIDESGMPKERFSAEFPKEGPSILRIQQVVRGDSAAYFCASSLQHVGGTEAFFGQGTRLTVV.